This TCR beta chain was recovered during a study of early T cells in non-severe SARS-CoV-2 infection. Study-wide background: Sequenced material consisted of bulk RNA (from unsorted whole blood), and chains were unpaired. Points from the study as a whole: In VDJdb matching, anti-spike CD8 responses were favored while private and CD4 specificities went missing.

This clonotype was seen a handful of times. The antigen remains unidentified. Attachment of unique molecular identifiers was made to individual cDNA molecules. TCRdb called the 5' RACE reads again in MiXCR, with one record for every CDR3 protein. The table shows about 130,000 distinct CDR3 sequences, with more than 12% occurring only once. From germline, CDR1 is LNHDA and CDR2 SQIVND (reference sequence). V dropped 0 bases and J dropped 5 bases, with 25 bases sitting between them. This CDR3 has 19 amino acids. Sample: whole blood. V and J are TRBV19 and TRBJ2-5, with D perhaps given as TRBD1 or TRBD2 (5 bases each). This clonotype originated in an adult who was a healthcare worker with PCR-confirmed SARS-CoV-2 infection or an uninfected control (not recorded which). The CDR3 region is CASSIDLVGTYRSVETQYF. DNA for the CDR3: TGTGCCAGTAGTATAGATCTGGTAGGGACGTATAGATCTGTGGAGACCCAGTACTTC.